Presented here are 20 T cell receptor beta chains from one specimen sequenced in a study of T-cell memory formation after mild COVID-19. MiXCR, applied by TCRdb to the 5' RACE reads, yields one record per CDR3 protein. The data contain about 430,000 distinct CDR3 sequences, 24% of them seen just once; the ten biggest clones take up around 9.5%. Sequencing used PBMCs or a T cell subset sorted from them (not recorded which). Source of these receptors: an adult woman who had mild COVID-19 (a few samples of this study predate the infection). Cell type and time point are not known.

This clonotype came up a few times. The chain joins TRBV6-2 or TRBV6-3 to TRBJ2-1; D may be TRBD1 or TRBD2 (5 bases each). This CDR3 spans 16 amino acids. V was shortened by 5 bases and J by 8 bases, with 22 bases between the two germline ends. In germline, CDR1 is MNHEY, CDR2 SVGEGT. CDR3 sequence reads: CASSRGPRGLRDEQFF. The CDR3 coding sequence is TGTGCCAGCAGTAGGGGCCCCCGCGGGCTTAGGGATGAGCAGTTCTTC.

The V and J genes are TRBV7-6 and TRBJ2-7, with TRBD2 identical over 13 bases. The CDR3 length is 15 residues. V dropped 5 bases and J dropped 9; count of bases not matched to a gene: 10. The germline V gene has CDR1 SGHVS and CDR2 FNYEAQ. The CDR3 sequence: CASSQSGLAGETQYF. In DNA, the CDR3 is TGTGCCAGCAGCCAATCCGGACTAGCGGGGGAAACGCAGTACTTC.

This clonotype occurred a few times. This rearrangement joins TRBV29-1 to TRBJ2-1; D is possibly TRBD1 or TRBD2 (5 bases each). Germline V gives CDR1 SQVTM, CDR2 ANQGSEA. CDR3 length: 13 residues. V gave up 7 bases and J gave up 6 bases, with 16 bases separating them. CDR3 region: CSASGHRGNEQFF. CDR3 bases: TGCAGCGCTTCAGGGCACCGGGGCAATGAGCAGTTCTTC.

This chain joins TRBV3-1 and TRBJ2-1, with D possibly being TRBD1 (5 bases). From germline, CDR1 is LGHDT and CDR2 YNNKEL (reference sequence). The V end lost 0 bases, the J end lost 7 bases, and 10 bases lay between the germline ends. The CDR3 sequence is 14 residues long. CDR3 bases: TGTGCCAGCAGCCAAGACAGGGCCCGGAATGAGCAGTTCTTC. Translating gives CASSQDRARNEQFF.

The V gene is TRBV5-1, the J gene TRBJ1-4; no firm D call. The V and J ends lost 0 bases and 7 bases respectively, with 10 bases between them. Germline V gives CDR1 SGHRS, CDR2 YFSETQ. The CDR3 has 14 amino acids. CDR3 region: CASSLVSRSEKLFF. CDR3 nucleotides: TGCGCCAGCAGCTTGGTGAGCAGGTCTGAAAAACTGTTTTTT.

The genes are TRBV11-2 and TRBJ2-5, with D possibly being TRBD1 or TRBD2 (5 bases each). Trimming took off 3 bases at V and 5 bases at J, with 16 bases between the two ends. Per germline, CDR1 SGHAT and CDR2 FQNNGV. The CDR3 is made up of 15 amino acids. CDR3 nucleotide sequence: TGTGCCAGCAGCTTTGGGGACCAGGTCCTGGAGACCCAGTACTTC. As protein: CASSFGDQVLETQYF.

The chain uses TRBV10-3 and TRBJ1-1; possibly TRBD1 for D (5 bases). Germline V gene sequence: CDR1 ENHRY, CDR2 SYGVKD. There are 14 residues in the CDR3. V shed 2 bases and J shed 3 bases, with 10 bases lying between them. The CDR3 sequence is CAISEKGLDTEAFF. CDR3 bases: TGTGCCATCAGTGAGAAGGGGTTGGACACTGAAGCTTTCTTT.

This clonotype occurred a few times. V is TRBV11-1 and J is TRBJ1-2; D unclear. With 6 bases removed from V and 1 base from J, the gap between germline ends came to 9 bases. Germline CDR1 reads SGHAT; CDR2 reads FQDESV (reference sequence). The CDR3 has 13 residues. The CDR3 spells CASSFGFNYGYTF. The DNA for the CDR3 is TGTGCCAGCAGTTTTGGATTTAACTATGGCTACACCTTC.

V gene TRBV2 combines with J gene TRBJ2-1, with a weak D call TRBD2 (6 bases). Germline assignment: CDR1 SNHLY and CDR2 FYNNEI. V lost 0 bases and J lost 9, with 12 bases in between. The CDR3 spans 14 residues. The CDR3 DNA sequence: TGTGCCAGCAGTGAAGCTCGGGAGTTGGGTGAGCAGTTCTTC. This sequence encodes CASSEARELGEQFF.

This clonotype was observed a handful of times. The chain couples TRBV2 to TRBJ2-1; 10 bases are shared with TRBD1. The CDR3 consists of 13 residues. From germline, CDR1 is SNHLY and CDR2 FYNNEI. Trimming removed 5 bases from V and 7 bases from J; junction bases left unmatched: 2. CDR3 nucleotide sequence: TGTGCCAGCAGTTGGACAGGGGGGAATGAGCAGTTCTTC. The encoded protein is CASSWTGGNEQFF.

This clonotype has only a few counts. The CDR3 loop reads CASSRSGTVNMNTEAFF. The CDR3, as DNA: TGTGCCAGCAGCCGTTCCGGGACAGTAAACATGAACACTGAAGCTTTCTTT. The chain couples TRBV7-2 to TRBJ1-1; 7 nucleotides agree with TRBD1. Germline V gene sequence: CDR1 SGHTA, CDR2 FQGNSA. Losses at the gene ends were 5 bases for V and 0 bases for J; bases not matched to a gene: 12. CDR3 size: 17 residues.

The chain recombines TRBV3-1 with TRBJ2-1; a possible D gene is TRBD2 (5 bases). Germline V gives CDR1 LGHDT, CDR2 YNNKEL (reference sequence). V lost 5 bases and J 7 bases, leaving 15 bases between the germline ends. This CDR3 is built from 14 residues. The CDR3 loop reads CASSDWTGLNEQFF. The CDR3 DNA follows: TGTGCCAGCAGCGATTGGACTGGACTTAATGAGCAGTTCTTC.

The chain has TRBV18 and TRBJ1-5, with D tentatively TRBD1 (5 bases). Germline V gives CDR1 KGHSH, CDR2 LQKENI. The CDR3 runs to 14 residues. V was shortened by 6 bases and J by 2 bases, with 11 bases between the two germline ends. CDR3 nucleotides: TGTGCCAGCTCCCGGAGGGACGGCAATCAGCCCCAGCATTTT. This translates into CASSRRDGNQPQHF.

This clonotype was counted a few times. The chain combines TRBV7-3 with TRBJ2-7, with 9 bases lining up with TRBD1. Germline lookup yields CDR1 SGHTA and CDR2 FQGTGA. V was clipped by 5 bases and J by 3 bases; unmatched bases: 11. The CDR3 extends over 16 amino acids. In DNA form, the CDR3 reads TGTGCCAGCAGCCCTAGGACAGGGGCCAAGTTCTACGAGCAGTACTTC. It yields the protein CASSPRTGAKFYEQYF. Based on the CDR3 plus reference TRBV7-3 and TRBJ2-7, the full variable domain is GAGVSQTPSNKVTEKGKYVELRCDPISGHTALYWYRQSLGQGPEFLIYFQGTGAADDSGLPNDRFFAVRPEGSVSTLKIQRTERGDSAVYLCASSPRTGAKFYEQYFGPGTRLTVT.

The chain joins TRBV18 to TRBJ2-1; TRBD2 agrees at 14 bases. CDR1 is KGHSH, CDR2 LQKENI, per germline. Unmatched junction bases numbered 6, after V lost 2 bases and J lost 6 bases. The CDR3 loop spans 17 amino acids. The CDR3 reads CASSPSKTSGGANEQFF. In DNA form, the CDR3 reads TGTGCCAGCTCACCATCAAAGACTAGCGGGGGGGCCAATGAGCAGTTCTTC.

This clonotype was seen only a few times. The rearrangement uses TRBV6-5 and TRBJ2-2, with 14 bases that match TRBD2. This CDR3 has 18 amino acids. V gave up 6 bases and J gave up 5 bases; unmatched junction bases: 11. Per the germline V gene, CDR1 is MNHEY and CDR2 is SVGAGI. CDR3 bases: TGTGCCAGCAGCTCACCCGGGACTAGCGGGAGAAGGACCGGGGAGCTGTTTTTT. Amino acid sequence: CASSSPGTSGRRTGELFF.

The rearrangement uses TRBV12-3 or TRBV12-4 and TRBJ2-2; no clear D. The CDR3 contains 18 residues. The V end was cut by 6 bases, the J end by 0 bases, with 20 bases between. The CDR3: CASSLPDWGLSNTGELFF. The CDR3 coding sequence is TGTGCCAGCAGCCTCCCAGATTGGGGTCTCTCGAACACCGGGGAGCTGTTTTTT.

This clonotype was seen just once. CDR3 protein: CASSSRASIYEQYF. CDR3 in DNA: TGTGCCAGCAGCAGTCGGGCCTCCATCTACGAGCAGTACTTC. The V and J genes are TRBV2 and TRBJ2-7; D gene uncertain. Per germline, CDR1 SNHLY and CDR2 FYNNEI. This CDR3 comprises 14 residues. V lost 6 bases and J 3 bases, leaving 15 bases between the germline ends.

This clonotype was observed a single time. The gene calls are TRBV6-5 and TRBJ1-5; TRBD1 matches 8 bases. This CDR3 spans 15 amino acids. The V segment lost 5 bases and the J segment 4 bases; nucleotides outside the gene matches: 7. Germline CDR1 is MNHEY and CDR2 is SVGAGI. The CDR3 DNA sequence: TGTGCCAGCAGTCGTCGACAGGGGATAAATCAGCCCCAGCATTTT. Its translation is CASSRRQGINQPQHF.

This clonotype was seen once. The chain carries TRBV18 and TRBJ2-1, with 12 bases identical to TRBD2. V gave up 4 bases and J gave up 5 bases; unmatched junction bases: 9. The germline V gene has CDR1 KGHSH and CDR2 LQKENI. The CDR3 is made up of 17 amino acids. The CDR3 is CASSRFTSGRPHNEQFF. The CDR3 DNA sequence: TGTGCCAGCTCACGTTTTACTAGCGGGAGGCCCCACAATGAGCAGTTCTTC.